This section outlines one TCR beta chain sequence together with its context. What it binds is not known. Other DNA sequences in this specimen translate into the identical CDR3. The germline CDR1 and CDR2 sequences are SNHLY and FYNNEI. The CDR3 covers 13 residues. The germline V and J ends were trimmed by 2 bases and 4 bases, with 6 bases remaining between them. This entry comes from a study of T cells in localized non-small cell lung cancer. Regarding the study as a whole: Clonality peaked in uninvolved adjacent lung rather than tumor. A median of approximately 50 clones ranked among the top 100 in tumor appeared in adjacent lung.

Measured with immunoSEQ multiplex PCR; TCRdb has only the in-frame clones, and not every one. This sample carries some 50,000 clones, approximately 80% of them seen once, and the ten largest clones take 17%. V is TRBV2 and J is TRBJ2-1; no firm D call. The specimen was peripheral blood mononuclear cells, collected before any cancer treatment. The sequence came from a man aged 35-75 years with stage III lung adenocarcinoma. The CDR3 DNA is TGTGCCAGCAGTGAAAAAGGGTACAATGAGCAGTTCTTC. Its protein is CASSEKGYNEQFF.